The entry that follows covers one T cell receptor (beta chain) sequence. Trimming left V 5 bases short and J 4 bases short, with 9 bases between. Germline assignment: CDR1 KGHSH and CDR2 LQKENI. The CDR3 extends over 12 amino acids. Data came from immunoSEQ multiplex PCR; TCRdb stores just in-frame clones and leaves some out. The repertoire has about 360,000 clones, roughly four fifths of them found once; the top ten carry over 0.95%. The entry originates in a study of blood T cell repertoires in COVID-19. This chain uses TRBV18 with TRBJ2-7; D is possibly TRBD1 (5 bases). The sequenced material came from peripheral blood. This TCR was recovered from a human donor with acute or convalescent COVID-19. The donor label of this sample is uncertain. CDR3 coding DNA: TGTGCCAGCTCATCGAGACAGTACGAGCAGTACTTC. Translating gives CASSSRQYEQYF.